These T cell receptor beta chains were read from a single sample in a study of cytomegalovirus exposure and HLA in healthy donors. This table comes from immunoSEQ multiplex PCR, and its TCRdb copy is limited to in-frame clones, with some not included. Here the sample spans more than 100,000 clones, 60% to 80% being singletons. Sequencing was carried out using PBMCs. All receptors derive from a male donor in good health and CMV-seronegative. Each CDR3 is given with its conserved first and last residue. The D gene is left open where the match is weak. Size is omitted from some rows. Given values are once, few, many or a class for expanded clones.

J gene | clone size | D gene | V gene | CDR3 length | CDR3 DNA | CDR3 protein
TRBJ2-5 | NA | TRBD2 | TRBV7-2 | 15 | TGTGCCAGCAGCTTAACTAGCGGGGGCGGGGAGACCCAGTACTTC | CASSLTSGGGETQYF
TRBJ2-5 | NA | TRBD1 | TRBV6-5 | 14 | TGTGCCAGCAGCTCCGGACAGGGGTATGGGACCCAGTACTTC | CASSSGQGYGTQYF
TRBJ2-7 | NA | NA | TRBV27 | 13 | TGTGCCAGCAGTTACAGGACCACCTACGAGCGGTACTTC | CASSYRTTYERYF
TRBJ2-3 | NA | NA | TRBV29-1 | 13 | TGCAGCGCCTGGGGCCGCCGACGCGATACGCAGTATTTT | CSAWGRRRDTQYF
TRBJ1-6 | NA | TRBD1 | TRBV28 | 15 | TGTGCCAGCAGTTCCGGGACAGGGTATAATTCACCCCTCCACTTT | CASSSGTGYNSPLHF
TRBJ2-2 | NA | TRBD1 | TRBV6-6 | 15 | TGTGCCAGCACGACAGGGGGGTCGGGCACCGGGGAGCTGTTTTTT | CASTTGGSGTGELFF
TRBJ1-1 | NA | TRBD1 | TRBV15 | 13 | TGTGCCACCAGCAGACACAGGGGCACTGAAGCTTTCTTT | CATSRHRGTEAFF
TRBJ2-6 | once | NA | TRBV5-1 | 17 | TGCGCCAGCAGCTTGTATGGCACCTCCTCTGGGGCCAACGTCCTGACTTTC | CASSLYGTSSGANVLTF
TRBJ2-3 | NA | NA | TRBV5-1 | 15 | TGCGCCAGCATGGAAAGGCACGGAGGCACAGATACGCAGTATTTT | CASMERHGGTDTQYF
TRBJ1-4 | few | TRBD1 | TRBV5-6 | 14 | TGTGCCAGCAGCTTCGGACAGGGGAACGAAAAACTGTTTTTT | CASSFGQGNEKLFF